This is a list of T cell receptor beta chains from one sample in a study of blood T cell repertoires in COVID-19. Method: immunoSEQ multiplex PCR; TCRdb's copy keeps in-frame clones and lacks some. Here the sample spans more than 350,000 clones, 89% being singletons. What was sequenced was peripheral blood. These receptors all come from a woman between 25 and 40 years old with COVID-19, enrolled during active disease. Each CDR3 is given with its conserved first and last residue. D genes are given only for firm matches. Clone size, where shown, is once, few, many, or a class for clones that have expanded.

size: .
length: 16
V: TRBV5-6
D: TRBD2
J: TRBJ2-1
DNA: TGTGCCAGCAGACGACTAGCGGGAGGGCGGATGGCTGAGCAGTTCTTC
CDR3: CASRRLAGGRMAEQFF

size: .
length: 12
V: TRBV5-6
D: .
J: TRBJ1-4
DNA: TGTGCCAGCAGGGGGCCCGATGAAAAACTGTTTTTT
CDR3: CASRGPDEKLFF

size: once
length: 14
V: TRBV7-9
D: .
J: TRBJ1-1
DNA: TGTGCCAGCAGCTCCCTGGCGGGGCGGGCTGAAGCTTTCTTT
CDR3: CASSSLAGRAEAFF

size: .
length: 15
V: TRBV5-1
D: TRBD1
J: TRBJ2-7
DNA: TGCGCCAGCAGCTCGGGACAGGGGGTTCCCTACGAGCAGTACTTC
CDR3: CASSSGQGVPYEQYF

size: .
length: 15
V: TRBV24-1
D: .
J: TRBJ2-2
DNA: TGTGCCACCAGTGATAACGGTCTGGGAGGCGGGGAGCTGTTTTTT
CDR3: CATSDNGLGGGELFF

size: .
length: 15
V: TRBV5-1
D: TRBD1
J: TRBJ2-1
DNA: TGCGCCAGCAGCGAAGGACAGGGGGCCTTGGGTGAGCAGTTCTTC
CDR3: CASSEGQGALGEQFF

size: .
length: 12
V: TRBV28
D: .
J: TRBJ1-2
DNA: TGTGCCAGCACCCAAGACGGGGATGGCTACACCTTC
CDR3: CASTQDGDGYTF

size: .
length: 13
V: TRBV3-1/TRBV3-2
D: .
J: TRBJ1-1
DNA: TGTGCCAGCAGCTTCAGATACGACACTGAAGCTTTCTTT
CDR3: CASSFRYDTEAFF

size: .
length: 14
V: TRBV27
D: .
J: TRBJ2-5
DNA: TGTGCCAGCAGTCGGGGCAGGGAGGTGGAGACCCAGTACTTC
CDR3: CASSRGREVETQYF

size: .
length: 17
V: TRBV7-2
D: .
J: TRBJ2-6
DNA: TGTGCCAGCAGCTTAGCGGTCGCGAGCTCTGGGGCCAACGTCCTGACTTTC
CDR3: CASSLAVASSGANVLTF

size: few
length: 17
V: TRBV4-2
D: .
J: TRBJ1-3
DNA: TGTGCCAGCAGCCAATCTTGGGAGACCGTCACTGGAAACACCATATATTTT
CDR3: CASSQSWETVTGNTIYF

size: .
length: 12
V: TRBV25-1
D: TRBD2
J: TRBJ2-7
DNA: TGTGCCAGCAGTAGCGGGGGGGCCGTGTTGTACTTC
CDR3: CASSSGGAVLYF

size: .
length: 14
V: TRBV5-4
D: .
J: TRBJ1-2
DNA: TGTGCCAGCAGCCCGCGTGTAAGTGGGCATGGCTACACCTTC
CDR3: CASSPRVSGHGYTF

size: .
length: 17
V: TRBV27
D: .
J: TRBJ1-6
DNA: TGTGCCAGCAGTTTCAATTTGGACAGCTCCTATAATTCACCCCTCCACTTT
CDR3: CASSFNLDSSYNSPLHF

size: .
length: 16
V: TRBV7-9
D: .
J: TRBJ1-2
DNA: TGTGCCAGCAGCTTAACAAAGCCAGGGTTTTCGGATGGCTACACCTTC
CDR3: CASSLTKPGFSDGYTF

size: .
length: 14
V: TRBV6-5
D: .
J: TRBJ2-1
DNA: TGTGCCAGCAGTTACGGTCTAGCACTCAGTGAGCAGTTCTTC
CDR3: CASSYGLALSEQFF

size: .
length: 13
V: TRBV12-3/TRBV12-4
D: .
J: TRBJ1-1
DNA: TGTGCCAGCAGTCCTACGGGGGGGGGACGAGCTTTCTTT
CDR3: CASSPTGGGRAFF

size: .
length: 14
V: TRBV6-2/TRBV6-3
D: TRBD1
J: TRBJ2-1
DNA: TGTGCCAGCAGCCTGGACAGGCGCGACAATGAGCAGTTCTTC
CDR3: CASSLDRRDNEQFF

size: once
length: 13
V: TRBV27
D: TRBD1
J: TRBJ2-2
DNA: TGTGCCAGCACCGCAGGGGGCGTCGGGGAGCTGTTTTTT
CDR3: CASTAGGVGELFF

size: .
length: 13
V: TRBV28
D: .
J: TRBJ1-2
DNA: TGTGCCAGCAGTTTAGGCAGGGACTATGGCTACACCTTC
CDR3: CASSLGRDYGYTF

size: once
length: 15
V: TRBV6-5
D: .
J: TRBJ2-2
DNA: TGTGCCAGCAGCCCCCTAACGGCGAACACCGGGGAGCTGTTTTTT
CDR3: CASSPLTANTGELFF

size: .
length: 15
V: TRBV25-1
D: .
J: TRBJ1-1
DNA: TGTGCCAGCAGTGAGTCGCTGGGGGCGAACACTGAAGCTTTCTTT
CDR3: CASSESLGANTEAFF

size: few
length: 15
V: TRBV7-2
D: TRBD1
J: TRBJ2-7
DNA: TGTGCCAGCAGCCTCACGGGCAGGGGGACCTACGAGCAGTACTTC
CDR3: CASSLTGRGTYEQYF

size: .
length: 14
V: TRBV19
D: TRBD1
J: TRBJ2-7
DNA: TGTGCCAGTAGTATGGACAGGGGGCAGGGCGAGCAGTACTTC
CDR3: CASSMDRGQGEQYF

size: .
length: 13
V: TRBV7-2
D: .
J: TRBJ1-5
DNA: TGTGCCAGCAGCTTAGAGTCGGAGCAGCCCCAGCATTTT
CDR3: CASSLESEQPQHF